A single sample gave rise to the 19 T cell receptor beta chains below, sequenced in a study of Ad26.COV2.S vaccination and SARS-CoV-2 variants (dated by TCRdb to the early 2020s). Read against the paper, the sample's treatment or condition label means: 15 to 20 received Ad26.COV2.S at low or high dose, single or two shots; a few received placebo; per-sample allocation not given. For vaccine and placebo recipients, repertoires were sequenced using samples collected on day 63 after the first injection. The library was obtained by the immunoSEQ multiplex PCR assay. This immuneACCESS table, as held by TCRdb, lists in-frame sequences with V and J called but not all clones. Of the missing ones, under half trace to an unresolved V gene in checked studies; the others have no known cause. The sample table shows under 600,000 clones, and 80% to 90% are seen once. 1.5% to 2% of the sample rests with the top ten.

The material sequenced was peripheral blood, taken in a trial of Ad26.COV2.S vaccine versus placebo. Source of these receptors: a person aged 18-60 years who received the Ad26.COV2.S COVID-19 vaccine or a placebo.

V and J are TRBV27 and TRBJ2-7; a weak D match, TRBD2 (6 bases). The CDR3 has 16 residues. Germline lookup yields CDR1 MNHEY and CDR2 SMNVEV (reference sequence). The V end was cut by 0 bases, the J end by 2 bases, with 14 bases between. The DNA of the CDR3 is TGTGCCAGCAGTTTATCGCGGGGCAGAAAAACCTACGAGCAGTACTTC. This gives the protein CASSLSRGRKTYEQYF.

The rearrangement links TRBV11-2 to TRBJ1-4; D remains ambiguous. Germline CDR1 and CDR2: SGHAT and FQNNGV. V was pared by 3 bases and J by 4 bases, with 9 bases between. This CDR3 is built from 14 residues. The CDR3 region is CASSFGVDNEKLFF. CDR3 DNA sequence: TGTGCCAGCAGCTTCGGGGTTGATAATGAAAAACTGTTTTTT.

V is TRBV5-1 and J is TRBJ2-3, with TRBD2 matching over 7 bases. Germline-derived CDR1 and CDR2 are SGHRS and YFSETQ. The CDR3 runs to 14 residues. With 7 bases clipped from V and 3 bases from J, the junction kept 8 bases outside the gene matches. The CDR3, as DNA: TGCGCCAGCGCGGCCCGACTAGCAACAGATACGCAGTATTTT. Protein sequence: CASAARLATDTQYF.

The J gene is TRBJ1-2, the V gene TRBV14, with a tentative D call TRBD1 (5 bases). The V gene's germline CDR1 is SGHDN and CDR2 FVKESK. The length of the CDR3 is 16 residues. V lost 4 bases to trimming and J lost 5 bases, with 20 bases between them. CDR3: CASSRSWRGDRYGYTF. The CDR3 DNA sequence: TGTGCCAGCAGCCGGTCTTGGCGAGGGGACCGATATGGCTACACCTTC.

The V call is TRBV7-6, the J call TRBJ1-1; D perhaps matches TRBD1 (6 bases). The CDR3 spans 17 residues. The ends were cut back, 2 bases at V and 0 bases at J, with 16 bases in the middle. Per the germline V gene, CDR1 is SGHVS and CDR2 is FNYEAQ. CDR3 coding DNA: TGTGCCAGCAGCTTAACCGCCCAGGGGTGGGTGAACACTGAAGCTTTCTTT. Translated, it gives CASSLTAQGWVNTEAFF. Full variable domain (outside the CDR3, taken from reference TRBV7-6 and TRBJ1-1): GAGVSQSPRYKVTKRGQDVALRCDPISGHVSLYWYRQALGQGPEFLTYFNYEAQQDKSGLPNDRFSAERPEGSISTLTIQRTEQRDSAMYRCASSLTAQGWVNTEAFFGQGTRLTVV.

V and J are TRBV3-1 (or the pseudogene TRBV3-2) and TRBJ2-3; D uncertain. The CDR3 consists of 14 residues. Trimming pared 7 bases from V and 0 bases from J, leaving 11 bases between. The V gene's germline CDR1 is LGHDT and CDR2 YNNKEL (reference sequence). The DNA for the CDR3 is TGTGCCAGCACCCCCGACTTTAGCACAGATACGCAGTATTTT. Its protein product is CASTPDFSTDTQYF.

This clone was observed a single time. The chain carries TRBV9 and TRBJ2-3; D is perhaps TRBD2 (6 bases). Trimming stripped 4 bases from V and 6 bases from J, with 12 bases between. Germline loops: CDR1 SGDLS, CDR2 YYNGEE. The length of the CDR3 is 13 residues. The CDR3 DNA follows: TGTGCCAGCAGCCAAGCTAGCGCCGATACGCAGTATTTT. Translating gives CASSQASADTQYF.

This chain connects TRBV3-1 (or the pseudogene TRBV3-2) to TRBJ2-7; D possibly corresponds to TRBD1 (6 bases). CDR3 length: 13 residues. Trimming stripped 3 bases from V and 6 bases from J, with 12 bases between. CDR1 and CDR2 from the germline V gene are LGHDT and YNNKEL (reference sequence). The chain's CDR3 is CASSHRVGGEQYF. The CDR3 DNA follows: TGTGCCAGCAGCCATCGAGTAGGGGGCGAGCAGTACTTC.

In DNA form, the CDR3 reads TGTGCCAGCAGTTACTCGTTGAGGCAGGCTGGAAACACCATATATTTT. Amino acid sequence: CASSYSLRQAGNTIYF. The chain uses TRBV6-5 and TRBJ1-3, with D hard to call. From germline, CDR1 is MNHEY and CDR2 SVGAGI. The V end was cut by 0 bases, the J end by 2 bases, with 11 bases between. This CDR3 is built from 16 residues.

The rearrangement joins TRBV21-1 to TRBJ2-3; the D segment call TRBD2 is taken from the table without a DNA check. TRBV21-1 is recorded as a pseudogene. The CDR3 contains 17 residues. The CDR3 nucleotides are TGTGCCAGCAGCAAAATATGTGGTCGGGGGGGTACAGATACGCAGTATTTT. This encodes CASSKICGRGGTDTQYF.

This rearrangement joins TRBV27 to TRBJ1-6, with a weak D call TRBD1 (6 bases). The germline gives CDR1 MNHEY, CDR2 SMNVEV (reference sequence). V lost 6 bases, J lost 9 bases, and 9 bases lay in between. There are 12 residues in the CDR3. The CDR3 nucleotides read TGTGCCAGCAGGGGGGCAGGTTCACCCCTCCACTTT. Amino acid sequence: CASRGAGSPLHF.

This clone was seen only once. This chain joins TRBV6-1 and TRBJ1-4; maybe TRBD1 (6 bases). V dropped 4 bases and J dropped 3 bases, with 18 bases sitting between them. Germline V gene sequence: CDR1 MNHNS, CDR2 SASEGT. CDR3 length: 17 amino acids. CDR3 region: CASSVAVQGPANEKLFF. CDR3 sequence (DNA): TGTGCCAGCAGTGTTGCTGTTCAGGGGCCGGCTAATGAAAAACTGTTTTTT.

The V and J genes are TRBV2 and TRBJ1-2, with 8 bases aligning to TRBD1. Trimming removed 1 base from V and 3 bases from J; junction bases left unmatched: 4. Germline-derived CDR1 and CDR2 are SNHLY and FYNNEI. The CDR3 consists of 15 residues. The CDR3 DNA follows: TGTGCCAGCAGTGAAGGGCCAGGGGGCTACTATGGCTACACCTTC. Translated: CASSEGPGGYYGYTF.

This clone appeared a single time. This chain links TRBV28 with TRBJ2-5, with a tentative D call TRBD1 (6 bases). This CDR3 is 14 amino acids long. Trimming left V 6 bases short and J 3 bases short, with 14 bases between. CDR1 is MDHEN, CDR2 SYDVKM, per germline. The CDR3 loop is CASRPGDIEETQYF. The CDR3 DNA follows: TGTGCCAGCAGGCCAGGGGATATAGAAGAGACCCAGTACTTC.

The V gene is TRBV19, the J gene TRBJ2-1; D unclear. Between the trimmed V and J ends, which lost 4 bases and 3 bases, there was a span of 7 bases. This CDR3 has 13 amino acids. Germline V gene lookup returns CDR1 LNHDA and CDR2 SQIVND (reference sequence). DNA of the CDR3: TGTGCCAGTAGTAGTGAATTCTACAATGAGCAGTTCTTC. Protein: CASSSEFYNEQFF.

This clone was seen a single time. The CDR3 is CASSLPNTEAFF. In nucleotides, the CDR3 is TGTGCCAGCAGCCTCCCAAACACTGAAGCTTTCTTT. This chain connects TRBV4-2 to TRBJ1-1, with D unresolved. Germline CDR1 and CDR2: LGHNA and YNFKEQ. V was cut by 4 bases and J by 2 bases, with 5 bases left in between. The CDR3 consists of 12 residues.

The V and J genes are TRBV30 and TRBJ1-5; D not certain. The germline V and J ends were trimmed by 2 bases and 2 bases, with 10 bases remaining between them. The germline gives CDR1 GTSNPN, CDR2 SVGIG (reference sequence). This CDR3 has 14 amino acids. The CDR3 loop is CAWSPGRGNQPQHF. The CDR3 bases are TGTGCCTGGAGTCCCGGACGGGGCAATCAGCCCCAGCATTTT.

This rearrangement joins TRBV28 to TRBJ1-4, with a possible D match to TRBD1 (5 bases). This CDR3 has 17 residues. CDR1 and CDR2 from the germline V gene are MDHEN and SYDVKM. The germline V and J ends were trimmed by 5 bases and 0 bases, with 16 bases remaining between them. The CDR3 region has the DNA TGTGCCAGCAGTCCTTGGGGCAGGAGAACAACTAATGAAAAACTGTTTTTT. Translation: CASSPWGRRTTNEKLFF.

The chain employs TRBV7-9 and TRBJ2-3; D gene ambiguous. Trimming left V 5 bases short and J 3 bases short, with 6 bases between. This CDR3 region has 12 residues. Germline V lookup: CDR1 SEHNR, CDR2 FQNEAQ (reference sequence). The CDR3 loop is CASSIGTDTQYF. The CDR3 nucleotides read TGTGCCAGCAGCATCGGTACAGATACGCAGTATTTT.